The clone carrying this T cell receptor (beta chain) was observed at least ten times. This specimen comes from a study of regulatory T cells in long-lasting Graves disease. Study-level background: Patients newly diagnosed with Graves' had been on antithyroid drugs for under 3 months.

The germline V gene has CDR1 WSHSY and CDR2 SAAADI. CDR3 size: 13 residues. Trimming left V 6 bases short and J 2 bases short, with 9 bases between. CDR3 regions were amplified by Arm-PCR using iRepertoire HTBI primers to build TCR beta libraries. Authors' methods: From all samples, identification returned over 13 TRBJ and about 63 TRBV segments. One entry per CDR3 protein, called by TCRdb with MiXCR from the multiplex PCR reads. These V and J calls originate from TCRdb's pipeline instead of the authors' own analysis. In the table there are approximately 540,000 distinct CDR3 sequences, approximately 12% of which are singletons. Noted time point: newly diagnosed GD, antithyroid drugs for less than 3 months. There was RNA extracted from PBMCs, and the TCR library was made from it. The same data also contributed to another study, on T cells in Graves' hyperthyroidism and ophthalmopathy. That source adds: Investigators excluded patients with uncontrolled infection, other autoimmune disease, pregnancy or lactation. Model predictions of ophthalmopathy came a median around 7.1 months before onset.

This receptor was obtained from a woman in her twenties or thirties with Graves disease. This chain links TRBV10-2 with TRBJ2-3; perhaps TRBD2 as D (6 bases). The input for sequencing was peripheral blood mononuclear cells (PBMCs), taken at new diagnosis, from a patient treated with antithyroid drugs. The CDR3 region has the DNA TGCGCCAGCAGGGCTAGCGCCACAGATACGCAGTATTTT. Encoded protein: CASRASATDTQYF.